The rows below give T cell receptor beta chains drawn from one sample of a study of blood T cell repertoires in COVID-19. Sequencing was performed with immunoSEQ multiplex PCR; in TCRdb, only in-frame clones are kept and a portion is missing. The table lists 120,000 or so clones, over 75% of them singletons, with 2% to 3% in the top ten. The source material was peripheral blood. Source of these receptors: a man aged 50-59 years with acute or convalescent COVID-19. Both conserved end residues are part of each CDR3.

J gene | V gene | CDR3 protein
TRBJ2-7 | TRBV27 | CASSLGTAYEQYF
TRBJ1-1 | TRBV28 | CASSSRQGAIEAFF
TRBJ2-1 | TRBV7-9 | CASSLVAGGSYNEQFF
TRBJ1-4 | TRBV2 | CASSETGVGEKLFF
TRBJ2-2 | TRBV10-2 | CASSERTSAGELFF
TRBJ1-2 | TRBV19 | CASSIGRGSHYGYTF
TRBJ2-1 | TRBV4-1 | CASSLISGRENNEQFF
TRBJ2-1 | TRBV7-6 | CASSDLAGPSYNEQFF
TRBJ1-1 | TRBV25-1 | CASSEEGRGSTEAFF
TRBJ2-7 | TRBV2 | CASSALAGDWSSFDEQYF
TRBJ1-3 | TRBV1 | CTSSQAPGGRQIGNTIYF
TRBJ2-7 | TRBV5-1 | CASSNAGTGVEQYF
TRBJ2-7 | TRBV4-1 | CASSLWAGLAYEQYF
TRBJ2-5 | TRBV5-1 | CASSHRPRGGTGETQYF
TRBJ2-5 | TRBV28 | CASSLSVAGQETQYF
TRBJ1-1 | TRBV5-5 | CASSSQGDTEAFF
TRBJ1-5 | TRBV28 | CASSNRVISNQPQHF
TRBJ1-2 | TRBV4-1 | CASSQDRQEDGYTF
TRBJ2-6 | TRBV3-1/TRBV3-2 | CASSRGEGGSGANVLTF
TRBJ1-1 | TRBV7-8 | CASSFTGQNTEAFF
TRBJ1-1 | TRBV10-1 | CASKQDRDTEAFF
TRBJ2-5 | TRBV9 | CASSVSGTAQETQYF
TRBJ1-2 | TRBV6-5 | CASSRSSGDYGYTF
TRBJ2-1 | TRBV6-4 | CASSDSAGSYNEQFF
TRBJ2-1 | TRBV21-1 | CASSKEAQGGDEQFF
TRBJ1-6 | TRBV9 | CASSLGGQSNSPLHF
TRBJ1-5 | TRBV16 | CASSQSDAQQPQHF
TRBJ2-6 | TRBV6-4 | CASTYWASGSSGANVLTF
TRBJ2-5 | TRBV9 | CASGGLAGDQETQYF
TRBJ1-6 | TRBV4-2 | CASSHAGGNSPLHF
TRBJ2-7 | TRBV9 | CASSASSGRGYEQYF
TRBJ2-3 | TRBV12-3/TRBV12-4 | CASSFSSDTQYF
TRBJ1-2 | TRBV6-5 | CASSFHRGANYGYTF
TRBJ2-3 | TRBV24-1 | CATGLQGTDTQYF
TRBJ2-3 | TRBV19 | CASSDTGASTDTQYF
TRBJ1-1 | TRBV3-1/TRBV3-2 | CASSRQGREAFF
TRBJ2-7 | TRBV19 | CASRLAGEALYEQYF
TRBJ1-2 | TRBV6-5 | CASAAGNENYGYTF
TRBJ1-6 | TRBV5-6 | CASSPFNSPLHF
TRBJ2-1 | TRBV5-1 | CASSPGLAGGRGNEQFF
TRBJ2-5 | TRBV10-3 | CAISGRGETQYF
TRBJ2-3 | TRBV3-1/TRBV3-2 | CASGSGTDTQYF
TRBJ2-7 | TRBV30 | CAWSEGIYRGEQYF
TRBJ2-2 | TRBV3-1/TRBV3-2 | CASSQGQGVGELFF
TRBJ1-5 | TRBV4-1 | CASSRAWTGLQPQHF
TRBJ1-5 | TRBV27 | CASSPSGGNQPQHF
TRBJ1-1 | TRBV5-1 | CASSLASVNTEAFF
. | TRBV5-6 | CASSPGLGYEQYF
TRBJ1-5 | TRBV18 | CASSPREMKPQHF
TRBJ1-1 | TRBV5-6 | CASSMLQGYTEAFF
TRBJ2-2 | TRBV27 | CASSFDSGTVGELFF
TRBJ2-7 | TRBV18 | CASSPFQLTEETSYEQYF
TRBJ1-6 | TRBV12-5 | CASGLVTGLSSYNSPLHF
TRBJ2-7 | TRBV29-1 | CSVDLRGTSGRREQYF
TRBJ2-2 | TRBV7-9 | CASSQLNTGELFF
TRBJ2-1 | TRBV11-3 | CASSLVSGTGYEQFF
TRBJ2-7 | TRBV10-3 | CAISDSTWAYEQYF
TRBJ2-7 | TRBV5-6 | CASFRGNEQYF